This TCR beta chain stems from a study of T cell responses to AZD1222 COVID-19 vaccine. The CDR3 spans 16 residues. V gave up 3 bases and J gave up 0 bases, with 9 bases separating them. The germline gives CDR1 KGHSH, CDR2 LQKENI. TCRdb keeps only in-frame clones here, not all; method: immunoSEQ multiplex PCR. This table holds more than 90,000 clones, roughly 84% found once. The rearrangement links TRBV18 to TRBJ2-6; no definite D call. Specimen: peripheral blood, collected on day 0 of AZD1222 vaccination. The sequence came from an adult in good health. The DNA for the CDR3 is TGTGCCAGCTCACCGCGGCAGAGCTCTGGGGCCAACGTCCTGACTTTC. Translated, it gives CASSPRQSSGANVLTF.